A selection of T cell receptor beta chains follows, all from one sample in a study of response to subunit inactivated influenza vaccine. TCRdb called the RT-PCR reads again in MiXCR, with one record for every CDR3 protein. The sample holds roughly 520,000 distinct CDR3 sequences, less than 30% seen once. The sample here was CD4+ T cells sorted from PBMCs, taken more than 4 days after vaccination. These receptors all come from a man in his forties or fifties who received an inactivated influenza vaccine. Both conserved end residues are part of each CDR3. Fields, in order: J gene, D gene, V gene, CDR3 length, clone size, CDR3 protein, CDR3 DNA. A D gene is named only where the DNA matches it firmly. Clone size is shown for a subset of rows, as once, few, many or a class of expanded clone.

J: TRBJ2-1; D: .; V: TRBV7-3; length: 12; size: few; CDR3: CASSFIGSEQFF; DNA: TGTGCCAGCAGCTTTATAGGGTCTGAGCAGTTCTTC
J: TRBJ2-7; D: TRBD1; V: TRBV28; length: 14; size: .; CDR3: CASSKQGAGYEQYF; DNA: TGTGCCAGCAGTAAACAGGGGGCTGGGTACGAGCAGTACTTC
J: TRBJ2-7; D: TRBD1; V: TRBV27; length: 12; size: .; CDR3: CASSPQTGALYF; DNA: TGTGCCAGCAGTCCCCAGACAGGGGCTCTGTACTTC
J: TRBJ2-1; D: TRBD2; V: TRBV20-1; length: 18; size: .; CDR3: CSAQATSGRPSSYNEQFF; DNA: TGCAGTGCTCAGGCGACTAGCGGGAGGCCTAGCTCCTACAATGAGCAGTTCTTC
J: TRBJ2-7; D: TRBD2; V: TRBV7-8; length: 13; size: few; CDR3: CASSFRGRREQYF; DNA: TGTGCCAGCAGCTTCCGCGGGAGAAGGGAGCAGTACTTC
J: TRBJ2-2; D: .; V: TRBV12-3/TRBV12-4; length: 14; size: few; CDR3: CATKNTGRAGELFF; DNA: TGTGCCACCAAAAACACAGGGCGGGCCGGGGAGCTGTTTTTT
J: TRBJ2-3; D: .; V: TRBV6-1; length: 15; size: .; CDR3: CASSALRWERATQYF; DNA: TGTGCCAGCAGTGCCTTAAGATGGGAGAGGGCTACGCAGTATTTT
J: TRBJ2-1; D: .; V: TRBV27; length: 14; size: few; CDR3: CASRLLGGGNEQFF; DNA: TGTGCCAGCAGACTGCTAGGTGGGGGAAATGAGCAGTTCTTC
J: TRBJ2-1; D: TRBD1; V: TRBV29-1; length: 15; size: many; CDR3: CSVAPHRGPYNEQFF; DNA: TGCAGCGTTGCCCCCCACAGGGGCCCCTACAATGAGCAGTTCTTC
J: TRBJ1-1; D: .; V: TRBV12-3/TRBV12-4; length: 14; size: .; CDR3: CASTPKGLVTEAFF; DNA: TGTGCCAGCACCCCCAAGGGGCTGGTCACTGAAGCTTTCTTT